What follows describes a single TCR beta chain. The antigen remains undetermined. Treatment denoted: oral pan-JAK inhibitor, 5-10 mg twice daily. The data were obtained in a study of CD8+ T cells in alopecia areata. Findings and caveats of the study: Given one nonresponder, whether baseline CD8+ expansion relates to response remains uncertain. Among the 100 top clones, expanded CD8+ clones, like scalp clonality, were significantly decreased by tofacitinib.

This CDR3 has 16 residues. V lost 0 bases to trimming and J lost 1 base, with 12 bases between them. The V gene's germline CDR1 is MGHRA and CDR2 YSYEKL. Extracted RNA was reverse transcribed into cDNA, the sequencing template. Some clones are missing from TCRdb's copy, which holds only in-frame ones; the method was immunoSEQ multiplex PCR. The table shows about 120,000 clones, with about 50% occurring only once. The sequencing used CD4+ T cells sorted from blood, collected at week 4, from a patient treated with tofacitinib. The V and J genes are TRBV4-1 and TRBJ1-1, with a possible D match to TRBD1 (5 bases). The sequence came from a human donor with alopecia areata. The CDR3 loop is CASSQDTQDRNTEAFF. The DNA of the CDR3 is TGCGCCAGCAGCCAAGATACGCAAGACAGGAACACTGAAGCTTTCTTT.